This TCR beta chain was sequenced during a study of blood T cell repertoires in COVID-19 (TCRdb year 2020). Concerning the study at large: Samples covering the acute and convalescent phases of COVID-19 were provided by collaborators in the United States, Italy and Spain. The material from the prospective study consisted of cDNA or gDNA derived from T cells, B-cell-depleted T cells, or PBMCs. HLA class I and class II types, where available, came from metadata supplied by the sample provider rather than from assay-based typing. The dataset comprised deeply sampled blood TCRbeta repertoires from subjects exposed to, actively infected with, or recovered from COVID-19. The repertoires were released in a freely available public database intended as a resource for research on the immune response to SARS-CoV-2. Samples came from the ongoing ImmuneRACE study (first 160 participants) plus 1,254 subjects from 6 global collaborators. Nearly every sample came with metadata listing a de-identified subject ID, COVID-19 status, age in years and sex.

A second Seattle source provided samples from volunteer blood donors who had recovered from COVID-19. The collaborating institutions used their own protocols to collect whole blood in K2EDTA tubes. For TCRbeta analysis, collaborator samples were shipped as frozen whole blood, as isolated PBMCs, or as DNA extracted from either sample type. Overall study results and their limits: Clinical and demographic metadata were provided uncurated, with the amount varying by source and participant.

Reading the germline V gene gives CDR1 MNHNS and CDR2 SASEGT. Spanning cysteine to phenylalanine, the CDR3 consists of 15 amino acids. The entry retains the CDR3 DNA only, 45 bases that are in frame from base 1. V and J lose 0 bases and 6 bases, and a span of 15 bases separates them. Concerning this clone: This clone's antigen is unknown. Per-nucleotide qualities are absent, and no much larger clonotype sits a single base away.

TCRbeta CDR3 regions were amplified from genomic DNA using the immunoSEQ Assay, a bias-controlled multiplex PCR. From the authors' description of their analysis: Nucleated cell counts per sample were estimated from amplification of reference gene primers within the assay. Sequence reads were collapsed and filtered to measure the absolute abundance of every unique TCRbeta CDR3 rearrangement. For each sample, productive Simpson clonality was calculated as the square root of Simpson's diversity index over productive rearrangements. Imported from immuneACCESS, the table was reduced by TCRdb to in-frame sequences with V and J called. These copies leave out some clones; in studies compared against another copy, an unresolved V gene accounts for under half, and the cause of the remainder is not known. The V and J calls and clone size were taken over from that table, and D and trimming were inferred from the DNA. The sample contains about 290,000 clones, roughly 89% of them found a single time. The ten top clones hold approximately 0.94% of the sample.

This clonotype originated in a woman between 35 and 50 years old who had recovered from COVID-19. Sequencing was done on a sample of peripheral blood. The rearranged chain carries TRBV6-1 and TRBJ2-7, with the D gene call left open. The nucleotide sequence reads TGTGCCAGCAGTGAAGCGCAGGCCTTGGAAGGCGAGCAGTACTTC. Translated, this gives CASSEAQALEGEQYF.